This entry features one T cell receptor beta chain sequence. Its target antigen remains unknown. No qualities accompany the bases; no much larger clone lies one base away. The immunoSEQ Assay, a bias-controlled multiplex PCR, was used to amplify TCRbeta CDR3 regions from genomic DNA. The paper's data handling went like this. Within the assay, amplification of reference gene primers was used to estimate how many nucleated cells each sample contained. Sequence reads were collapsed and filtered to measure the absolute abundance of every unique TCRbeta CDR3 rearrangement. For each sample, productive Simpson clonality was calculated by taking the square root of Simpson's diversity index across productive rearrangements. Held by TCRdb, this immuneACCESS table contains in-frame sequences only and omits some clones. Under half of the omission traces to an unresolved V gene where checked; the cause of the rest is unknown. V, J and clone size are those of that table, while D and trimming were read from the DNA. This sample is represented by some 230,000 clones; roughly 84% of them were singletons. 6% to 9.5% of the sample goes to the ten largest clones.

The CDR3 holds 15 amino acids from the cysteine to the phenylalanine. Of all the DNA, just the CDR3 is kept, 45 bases in frame from base 1. From the germline V gene (reference sequence), CDR1 is LNHDA and CDR2 is SQIVND. V is clipped by 0 bases and J by 5 bases, and the sequence between their germline boundaries is 14 bases long. Whole blood was collected in K2EDTA tubes by collaborating institutions according to the institutions' own protocols. For TCRbeta analysis, collaborator samples were shipped as frozen whole blood, as isolated PBMCs, or as DNA extracted from either sample type. This specimen belongs to a study of blood T cell repertoires in COVID-19 (dated by TCRdb to 2018 to 2021). About the investigation overall: Samples from collaborators originated in the United States, Italy and Spain and spanned both the acute and convalescent phases of COVID-19. The prospective study material was composed of cDNA or gDNA derived from T cells, B-cell-depleted T cells, or PBMCs. The dataset comprised deeply sampled blood TCRbeta repertoires from subjects exposed to, actively infected with, or recovered from COVID-19. The repertoires were made available in a free public database intended to serve as a resource for research on the immune response to SARS-CoV-2. Samples were obtained from the ongoing ImmuneRACE study (first 160 participants) and from over 1,000 subjects provided by 6 global collaborators. Sample metadata almost always included a de-identified subject ID, COVID-19 status, age in years and sex. Where available, HLA class I and class II types were taken from metadata supplied by the sample provider and were not determined by assay-based typing.

On the study overall, not on this receptor specifically: The quantity of clinical and demographic metadata differed by source and by participant and was supplied without curation.

Recombination joined TRBV19 with TRBJ2-7, and possibly TRBD2, on 6 matching bases. Sequencing input: peripheral blood. The sequence was obtained from a woman aged 45-65 years with acute or convalescent COVID-19. The CDR3 sequence is CASSIDGASVDEQYF. The bases are TGTGCCAGTAGTATAGATGGAGCTAGCGTCGACGAGCAGTACTTC.